This TCR beta chain was profiled in a study of post-analysis software for immune sequencing data. Study-wide findings and caveats: Included in a set of about 5 TRBV segments more frequent in patients than controls were TRBV5-6, TRBV5-1 and TRBV20-1.

Points on this clonotype: Antigen unknown.

TCR beta cDNA libraries had unique molecular identifiers. Each CDR3 protein is one row after TCRdb ran MiXCR on the PCR reads. The repertoire holds 650,000 to 900,000 distinct CDR3 sequences, with roughly 50% as singletons. Trimming took off 6 bases at V and 2 bases at J, with 8 bases between the two ends. Germline V gives CDR1 KGHDR, CDR2 SFDVKD. The CDR3 is 13 amino acids. This TCR was recovered from a girl aged 5-17 years with multiple sclerosis. The rearrangement joins TRBV24-1 to TRBJ2-3; the D is unclear. The sample consisted of blood. This CDR3 reads CATSRRPTDTQYF. Written as DNA, the CDR3 is TGTGCCACCAGTCGGAGACCCACAGATACGCAGTATTTT.